The present T cell receptor beta chain was sequenced within a study of CD8 T cells in Susac syndrome. In the study overall: Patients with Susac syndrome were therapy-naive, on corticosteroids, or on intravenous immunoglobulin alone at blood draw.

This CDR3 region has 13 residues. V lost 3 bases, J lost 5 bases, and 7 bases lay in between. The germline CDR1 and CDR2 sequences are MDHEN and SYDVKM. Random hexamers were used to reverse transcribe the RNA input (about 0.5 to 1 ug). The CDR3 of TCR beta was amplified by immunoSEQ multiplex PCR across 54 Vbeta and 13 Jbeta. TCRdb recomputed calls from the immunoSEQ multiplex PCR reads with MiXCR, one row per CDR3 protein. This table has about 240,000 distinct CDR3 sequences, almost 97% appearing once. The sequencing input was CD4+ T cells from PBMCs. This rearrangement joins TRBV28 to TRBJ2-2; no firm D call. The receptor comes from a human donor with Susac syndrome. Here the CDR3 DNA reads TGTGCCAGCAGTTTTTGGGATACCGGGGAGCTGTTTTTT. This sequence encodes CASSFWDTGELFF. Looking up the rest from reference TRBV28 and TRBJ2-2 gives the full variable domain: DVKVTQSSRYLVKRTGEKVFLECVQDMDHENMFWYRQDPGLGLRLIYFSYDVKMKEKGDIPEGYSVSREKKERFSLILESASTNQTSMYLCASSFWDTGELFFGEGSRLTVL.